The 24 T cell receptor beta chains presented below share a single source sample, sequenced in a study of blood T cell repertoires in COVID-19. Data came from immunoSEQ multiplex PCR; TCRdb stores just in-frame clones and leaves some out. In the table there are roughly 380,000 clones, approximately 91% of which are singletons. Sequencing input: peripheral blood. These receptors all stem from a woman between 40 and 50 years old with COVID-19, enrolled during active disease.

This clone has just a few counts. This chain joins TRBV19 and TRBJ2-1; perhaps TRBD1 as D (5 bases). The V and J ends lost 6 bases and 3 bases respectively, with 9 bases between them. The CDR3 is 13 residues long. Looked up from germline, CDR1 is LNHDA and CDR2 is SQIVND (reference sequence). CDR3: CASSLTDYNEQFF. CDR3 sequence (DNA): TGTGCCAGTAGCCTGACAGACTACAATGAGCAGTTCTTC.

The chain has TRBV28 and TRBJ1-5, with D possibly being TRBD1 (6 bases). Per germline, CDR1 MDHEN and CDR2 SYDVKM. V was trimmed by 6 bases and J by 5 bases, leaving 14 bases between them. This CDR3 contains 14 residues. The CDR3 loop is CASSPTGYDQPQHF. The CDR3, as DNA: TGTGCCAGCAGCCCAACAGGGTATGATCAGCCCCAGCATTTT.

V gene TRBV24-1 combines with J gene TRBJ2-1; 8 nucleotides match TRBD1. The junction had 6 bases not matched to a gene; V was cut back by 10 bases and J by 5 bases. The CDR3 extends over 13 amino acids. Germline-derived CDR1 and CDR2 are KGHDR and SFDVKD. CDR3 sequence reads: CATQGALNNEQFF. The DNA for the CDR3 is TGTGCCACGCAGGGGGCGCTTAACAATGAGCAGTTCTTC.

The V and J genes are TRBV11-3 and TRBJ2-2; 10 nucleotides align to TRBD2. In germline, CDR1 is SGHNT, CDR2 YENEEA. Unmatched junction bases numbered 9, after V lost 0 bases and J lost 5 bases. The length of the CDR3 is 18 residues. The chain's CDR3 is CASSLDPLAGVSTGELFF. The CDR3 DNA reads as TGTGCCAGCAGCTTAGATCCCCTAGCGGGGGTCTCGACCGGGGAGCTGTTTTTT.

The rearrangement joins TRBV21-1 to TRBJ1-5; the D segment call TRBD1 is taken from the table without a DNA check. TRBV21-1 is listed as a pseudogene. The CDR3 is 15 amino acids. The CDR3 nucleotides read TGTGCCAGCAGCCCCAGGGACAGGGAGAATCAGCCCCAGCATTTT. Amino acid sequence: CASSPRDRENQPQHF.

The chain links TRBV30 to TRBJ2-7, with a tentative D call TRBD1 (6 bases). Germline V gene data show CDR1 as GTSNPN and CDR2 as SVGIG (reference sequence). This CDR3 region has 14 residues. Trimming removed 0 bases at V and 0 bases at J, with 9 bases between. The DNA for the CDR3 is TGTGCCTGGAGTGTTAGACAGGCCTCCTACGAGCAGTACTTC. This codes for CAWSVRQASYEQYF.

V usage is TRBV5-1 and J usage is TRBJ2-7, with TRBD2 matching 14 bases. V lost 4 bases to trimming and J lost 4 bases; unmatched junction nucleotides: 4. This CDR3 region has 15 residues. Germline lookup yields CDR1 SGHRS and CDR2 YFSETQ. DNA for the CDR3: TGCGCCAGCAGCGGAGGGACTAGCGGGGGTTACGAGCAGTACTTC. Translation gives CASSGGTSGGYEQYF.

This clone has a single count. CDR3 in DNA: TGTGCCAGCAGTACGCGGCGGGGCGGGAATTCACCCCTCCACTTT. As protein: CASSTRRGGNSPLHF. This chain links TRBV6-2 or TRBV6-3 with TRBJ1-6; possible D gene TRBD1, 5 bases. V dropped 5 bases and J dropped 7 bases, with 15 bases sitting between them. The CDR3 sequence is 15 residues long. Per germline, CDR1 MNHEY and CDR2 SVGEGT.

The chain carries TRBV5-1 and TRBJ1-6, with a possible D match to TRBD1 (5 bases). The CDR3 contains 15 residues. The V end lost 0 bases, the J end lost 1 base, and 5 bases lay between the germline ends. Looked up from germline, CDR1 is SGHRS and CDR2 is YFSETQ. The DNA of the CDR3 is TGCGCCAGCAGCTTGGAGGGGTCCTATAATTCACCCCTCCACTTT. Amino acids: CASSLEGSYNSPLHF.

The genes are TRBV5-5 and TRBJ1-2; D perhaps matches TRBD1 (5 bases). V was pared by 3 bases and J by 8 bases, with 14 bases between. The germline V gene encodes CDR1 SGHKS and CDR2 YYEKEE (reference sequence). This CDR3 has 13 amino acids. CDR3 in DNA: TGTGCCAGCAGCTCCATCTCGCCAGGGGGCTACACCTTC. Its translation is CASSSISPGGYTF.

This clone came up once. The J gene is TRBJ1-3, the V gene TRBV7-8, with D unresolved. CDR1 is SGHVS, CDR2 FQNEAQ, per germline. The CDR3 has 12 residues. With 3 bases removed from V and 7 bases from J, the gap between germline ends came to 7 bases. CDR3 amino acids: CASSFPGNTIYF. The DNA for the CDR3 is TGTGCCAGCAGCTTCCCGGGGAACACCATATATTTT.

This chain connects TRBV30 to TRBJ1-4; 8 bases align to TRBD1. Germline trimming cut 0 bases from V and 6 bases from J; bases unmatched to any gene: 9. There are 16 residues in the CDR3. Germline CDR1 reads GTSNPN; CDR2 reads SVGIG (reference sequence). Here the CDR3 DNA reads TGTGCCTGGAGTGTAGGTTCGGGGACAGGCCATGAAAAACTGTTTTTT. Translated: CAWSVGSGTGHEKLFF.

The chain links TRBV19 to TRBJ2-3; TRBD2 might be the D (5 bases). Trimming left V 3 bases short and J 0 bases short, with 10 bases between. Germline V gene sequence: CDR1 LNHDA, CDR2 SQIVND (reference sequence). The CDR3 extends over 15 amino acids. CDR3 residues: CASSMGETSTDTQYF. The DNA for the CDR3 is TGTGCCAGTAGTATGGGAGAAACTAGCACAGATACGCAGTATTTT.

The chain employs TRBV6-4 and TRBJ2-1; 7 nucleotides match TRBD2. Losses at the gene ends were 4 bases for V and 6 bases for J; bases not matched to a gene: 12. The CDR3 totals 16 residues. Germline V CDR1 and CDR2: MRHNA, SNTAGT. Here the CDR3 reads CASSVNGGSGTNEQFF. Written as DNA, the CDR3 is TGTGCCAGCAGTGTTAACGGCGGGAGCGGGACCAATGAGCAGTTCTTC.

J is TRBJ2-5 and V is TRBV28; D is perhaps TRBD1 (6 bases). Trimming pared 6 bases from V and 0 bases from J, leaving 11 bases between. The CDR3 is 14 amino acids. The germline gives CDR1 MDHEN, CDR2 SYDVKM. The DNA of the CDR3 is TGTGCCAGCAGAAAGGACAGAAACCAAGAGACCCAGTACTTC. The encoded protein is CASRKDRNQETQYF. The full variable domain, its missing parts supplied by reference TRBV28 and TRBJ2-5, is DVKVTQSSRYLVKRTGEKVFLECVQDMDHENMFWYRQDPGLGLRLIYFSYDVKMKEKGDIPEGYSVSREKKERFSLILESASTNQTSMYLCASRKDRNQETQYFGPGTRLLVL.

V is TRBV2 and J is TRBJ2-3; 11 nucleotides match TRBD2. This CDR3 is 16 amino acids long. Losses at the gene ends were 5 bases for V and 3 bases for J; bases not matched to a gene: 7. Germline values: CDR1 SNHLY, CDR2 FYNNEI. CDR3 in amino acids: CASSTSGGSITDTQYF. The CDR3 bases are TGTGCCAGCAGTACTAGCGGGGGTTCAATTACAGATACGCAGTATTTT.

This CDR3 is CASSLGQGANEKLFF. CDR3 bases: TGTGCCAGCAGCTTGGGGCAGGGGGCTAATGAAAAACTGTTTTTT. The chain uses TRBV5-8 and TRBJ1-4, with TRBD1 matching 7 bases. The CDR3 contains 15 residues. The germline V gene has CDR1 SGHTS and CDR2 YDEGEE. J was trimmed by 3 bases and V by 0 bases; bases with no gene match: 2. Full variable domain (missing parts from reference TRBV5-8 and TRBJ1-4): EAGVTQSPTHLIKTRGQQATLRCSPISGHTSVYWYQQALGLGLQFLLWYDEGEERNRGNFPPRFSGRQFPNYSSELNVNALELEDSALYLCASSLGQGANEKLFFGSGTQLSVL.

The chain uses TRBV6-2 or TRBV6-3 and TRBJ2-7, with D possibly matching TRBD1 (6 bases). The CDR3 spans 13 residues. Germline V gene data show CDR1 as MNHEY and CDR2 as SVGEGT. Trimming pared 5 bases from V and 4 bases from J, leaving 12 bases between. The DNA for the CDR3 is TGTGCCAGCAGTATCCGGGACACATACGAGCAGTACTTC. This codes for CASSIRDTYEQYF.

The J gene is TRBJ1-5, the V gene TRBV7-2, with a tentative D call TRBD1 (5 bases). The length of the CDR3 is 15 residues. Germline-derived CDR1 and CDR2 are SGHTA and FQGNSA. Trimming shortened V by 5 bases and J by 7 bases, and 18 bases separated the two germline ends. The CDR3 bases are TGTGCCAGCAGCGTCCGGGACTCAGAGAGACAGCCCCAGCATTTT. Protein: CASSVRDSERQPQHF.

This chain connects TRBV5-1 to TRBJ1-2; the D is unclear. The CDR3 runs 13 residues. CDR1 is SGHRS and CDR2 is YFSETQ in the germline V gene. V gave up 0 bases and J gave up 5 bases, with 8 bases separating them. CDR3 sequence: CASSLEQPYGYTF. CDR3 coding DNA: TGCGCCAGCAGCTTGGAACAGCCTTATGGCTACACCTTC.

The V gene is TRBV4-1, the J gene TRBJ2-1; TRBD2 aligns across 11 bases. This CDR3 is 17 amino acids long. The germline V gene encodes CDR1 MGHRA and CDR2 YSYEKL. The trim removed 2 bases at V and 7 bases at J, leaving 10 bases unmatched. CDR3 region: CASSQHTLAGVGNEQFF. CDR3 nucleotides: TGCGCCAGCAGCCAACATACACTAGCGGGAGTTGGTAATGAGCAGTTCTTC.

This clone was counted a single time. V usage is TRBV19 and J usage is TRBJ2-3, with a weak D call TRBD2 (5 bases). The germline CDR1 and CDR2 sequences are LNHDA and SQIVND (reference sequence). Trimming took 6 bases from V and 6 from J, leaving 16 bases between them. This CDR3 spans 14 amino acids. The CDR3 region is CASRQNTGWDTQYF. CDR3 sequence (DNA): TGTGCCAGTAGACAAAACACGGGGTGGGATACGCAGTATTTT.

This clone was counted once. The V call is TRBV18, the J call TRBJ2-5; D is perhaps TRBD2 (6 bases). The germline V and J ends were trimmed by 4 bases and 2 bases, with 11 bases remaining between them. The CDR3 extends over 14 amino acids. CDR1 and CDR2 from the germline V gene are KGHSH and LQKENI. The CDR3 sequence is CASSRTGTQETQYF. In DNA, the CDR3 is TGTGCCAGCTCACGAACCGGGACTCAAGAGACCCAGTACTTC.

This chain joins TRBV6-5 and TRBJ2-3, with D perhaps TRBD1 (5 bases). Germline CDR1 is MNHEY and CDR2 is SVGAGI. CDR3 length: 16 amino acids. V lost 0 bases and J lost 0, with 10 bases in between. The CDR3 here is CASSYSGASSTDTQYF. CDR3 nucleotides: TGTGCCAGCAGTTACTCAGGGGCCTCTAGCACAGATACGCAGTATTTT.